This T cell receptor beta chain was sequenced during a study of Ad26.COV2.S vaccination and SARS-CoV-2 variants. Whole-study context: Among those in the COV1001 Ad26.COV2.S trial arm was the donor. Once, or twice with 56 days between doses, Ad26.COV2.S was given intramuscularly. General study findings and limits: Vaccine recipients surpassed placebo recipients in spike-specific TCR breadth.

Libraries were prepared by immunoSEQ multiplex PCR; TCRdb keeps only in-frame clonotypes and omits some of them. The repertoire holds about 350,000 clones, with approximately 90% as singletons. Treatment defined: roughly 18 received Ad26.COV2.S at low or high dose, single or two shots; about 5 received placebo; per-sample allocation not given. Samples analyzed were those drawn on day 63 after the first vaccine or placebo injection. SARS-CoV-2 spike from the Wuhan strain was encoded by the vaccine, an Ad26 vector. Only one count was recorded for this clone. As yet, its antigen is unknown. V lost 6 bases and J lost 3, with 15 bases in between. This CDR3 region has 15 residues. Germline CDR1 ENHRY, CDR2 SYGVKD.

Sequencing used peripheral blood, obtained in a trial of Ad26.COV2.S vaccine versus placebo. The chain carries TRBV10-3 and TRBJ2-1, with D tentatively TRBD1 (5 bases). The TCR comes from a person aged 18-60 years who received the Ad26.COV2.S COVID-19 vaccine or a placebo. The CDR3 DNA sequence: TGTGCCATCAGAGGACACGGACCAAGCTACAATGAGCAGTTCTTC. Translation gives CAIRGHGPSYNEQFF.